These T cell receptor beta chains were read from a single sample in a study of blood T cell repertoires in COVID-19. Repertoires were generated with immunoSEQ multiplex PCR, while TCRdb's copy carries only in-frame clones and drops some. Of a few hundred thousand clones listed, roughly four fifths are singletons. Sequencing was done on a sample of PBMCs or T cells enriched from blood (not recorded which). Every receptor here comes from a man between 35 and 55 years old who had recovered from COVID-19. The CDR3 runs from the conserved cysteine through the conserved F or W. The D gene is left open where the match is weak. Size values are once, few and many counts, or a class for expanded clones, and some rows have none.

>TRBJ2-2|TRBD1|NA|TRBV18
TGTGCCAGCTCGACAGGGACCGGGGAGCTGTTTTTT
CASSTGTGELFF
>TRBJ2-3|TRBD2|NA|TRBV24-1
TGTGCCACCAGTGGTGCGGGAGTGGCAGATACGCAGTATTTT
CATSGAGVADTQYF
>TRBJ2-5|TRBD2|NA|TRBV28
TGTGCCAGCAGTCCGACTAGCGGGGCTTCACAAGAGACCCAGTACTTC
CASSPTSGASQETQYF
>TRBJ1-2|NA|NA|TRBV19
TGTGCCAGTACCTCGGGGGGCAGGATTGGGTCTAACTATGGCTACACCTTC
CASTSGGRIGSNYGYTF
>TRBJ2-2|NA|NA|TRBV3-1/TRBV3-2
TGTGCCAGCAGCCCGGGAACAGGGAGCACCGGGGAGCTGTTTTTT
CASSPGTGSTGELFF
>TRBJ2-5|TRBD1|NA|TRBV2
TGTGCCAGCAGAAGGGGCAATAGGGCAGGGGGAGCCGAGACCCAGTACTTC
CASRRGNRAGGAETQYF
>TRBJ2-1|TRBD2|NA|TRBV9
TGTGCCAGCAGCCCTGGACTAGCGGGGTACAATGAGCAGTTCTTC
CASSPGLAGYNEQFF
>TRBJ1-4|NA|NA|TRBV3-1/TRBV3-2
TGTGCCAGCAGCCAAGAGGGACAAGTCTATGAAAAACTGTTTTTT
CASSQEGQVYEKLFF
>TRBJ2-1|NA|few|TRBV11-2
TGTGCCAGCAGCTTAGGCGGGTTAAGCTCCTACAATGAGCAGTTCTTC
CASSLGGLSSYNEQFF
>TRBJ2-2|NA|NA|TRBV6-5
TGTGCCAGCAGAGGGGCAGCAAACACCGGGGAGCTGTTTTTT
CASRGAANTGELFF
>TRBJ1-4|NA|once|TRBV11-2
TGTGCCAGCAGCTCGGCCGGGGGGTACGAAAAACTGTTTTTT
CASSSAGGYEKLFF
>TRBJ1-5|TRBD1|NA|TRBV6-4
TGTGCCAGTAGGACAGGGGACGAGGGCAATCAGCCCCAGCATTTT
CASRTGDEGNQPQHF
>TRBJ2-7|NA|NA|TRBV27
TGTGCCAGCAGTTACGCAGGACTCTACGAGCAGTACTTC
CASSYAGLYEQYF
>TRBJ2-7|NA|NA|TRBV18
TGTGCCAGCTCACTCCTGACCAGCGCCACCTACGAGCAGTACTTC
CASSLLTSATYEQYF
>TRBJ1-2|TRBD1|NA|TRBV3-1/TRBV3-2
TGTGCCAGCAGCCAAGATAGGGGGCGTAACGGGGCTAACTATGGCTACACCTTC
CASSQDRGRNGANYGYTF
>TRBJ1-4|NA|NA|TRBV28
TGTGCCAGCAGTTTACTCCAGGCAACTAATGAAAAACTGTTTTTT
CASSLLQATNEKLFF
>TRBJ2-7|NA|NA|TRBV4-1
TGCGCCAGCAGCCAAGGCCTTACTCAGGGGTTCTACGAGCAGTACTTC
CASSQGLTQGFYEQYF
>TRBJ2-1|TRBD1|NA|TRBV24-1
TGTGCCACCAGTGATTTGTCAGGGGGATCCTACAATGAGCAGTTCTTC
CATSDLSGGSYNEQFF
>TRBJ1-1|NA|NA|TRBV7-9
TGTGCCAGCAGCTTGGACAGAATGAACACTGAAGCTTTCTTT
CASSLDRMNTEAFF
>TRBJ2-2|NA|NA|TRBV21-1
TGTGCCAGCAGCCGAAAAAGGTTCGTCACACAGCCGAACACCGGGGAGCTGTTTTTT
CASSRKRFVTQPNTGELFF
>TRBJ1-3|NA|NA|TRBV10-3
TGTGCCATCAGTGAGTTTACCTTCCGCGGTGGAAACACCATATATTTT
CAISEFTFRGGNTIYF
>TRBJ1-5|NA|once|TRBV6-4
TGTGCCAGCAGTGTTGGGGCAGAACACGGAAATCAGCCCCAGCATTTT
CASSVGAEHGNQPQHF
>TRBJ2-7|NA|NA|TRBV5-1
TGCGCCAGCAGCTTGGCCATCAGGGAACCCTACGAGCAGTACTTC
CASSLAIREPYEQYF
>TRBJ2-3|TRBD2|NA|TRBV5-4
TGTGCCAGCACTAGCGGGGAATATACAGATACGCAGTATTTT
CASTSGEYTDTQYF
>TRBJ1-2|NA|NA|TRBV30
TGTGCCTGGAGTGTGCAGGGTACCTATGGCTACACCTTC
CAWSVQGTYGYTF
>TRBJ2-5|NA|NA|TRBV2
TGTGCCAGCACGACAAGACAACAACAAGAGACCCAGTACTTC
CASTTRQQQETQYF
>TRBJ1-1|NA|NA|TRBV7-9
TGTGCCAGCAGCCCGGAGGGGGGGGAAGCTTTCTTT
CASSPEGGEAFF
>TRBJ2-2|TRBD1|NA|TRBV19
TGTGCCAGTAGTGACCCGGGACAGGGGCACACCGGGGAGCTGTTTTTT
CASSDPGQGHTGELFF
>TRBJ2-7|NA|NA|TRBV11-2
TGTGCCAGCAGCCCCTATCGGGGCTCCTACGAGCAGTACTTC
CASSPYRGSYEQYF
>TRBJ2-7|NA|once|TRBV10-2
TGCGCCAGCAGTGAACAGGGTAGGCGTGAGCAGTACTTC
CASSEQGRREQYF
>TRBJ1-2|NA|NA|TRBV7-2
TGTGCCAGCAGCTTATGGGGAGGAGATGGCTACACCTTC
CASSLWGGDGYTF
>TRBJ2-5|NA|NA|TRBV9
TGTGCCAGCAGGGGCCCAGGGGAGACCCAGTACTTC
CASRGPGETQYF
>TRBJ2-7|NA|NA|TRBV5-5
TGTGCCAGCAGCCCTGGGAGGTTTTTTACCTACGAGCAGTACTTC
CASSPGRFFTYEQYF
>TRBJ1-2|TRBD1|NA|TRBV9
TGTGCCAGCAGCGCCCCGACAGGGGGAGGCTATGGCTACACCTTC
CASSAPTGGGYGYTF
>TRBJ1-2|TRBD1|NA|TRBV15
TGTGCCACCAGCAGAGATCCCCAGGGGGCCGTTGGCTACACCTTC
CATSRDPQGAVGYTF
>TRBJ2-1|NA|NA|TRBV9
TGTGCCAGCAGCGCCCTGAGGGCCTACAATGAGCAGTTCTTC
CASSALRAYNEQFF
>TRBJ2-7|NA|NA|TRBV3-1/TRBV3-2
TGTGCCAGCAGCCCTTTCGGGGAGTCCTACGAGCAGTACTTC
CASSPFGESYEQYF
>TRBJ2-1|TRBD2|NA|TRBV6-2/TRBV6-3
TGTGCCAGCAGTACTGGGCCGACTGGGCGGGGGAACAATGAGCAGTTCTTC
CASSTGPTGRGNNEQFF
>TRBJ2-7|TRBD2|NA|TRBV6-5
TGTGCCAGCAGTTACCTTGCGGGAGCCCCCTACGAGCAGTACTTC
CASSYLAGAPYEQYF
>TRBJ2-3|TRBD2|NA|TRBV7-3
TGTGCCAGGTACCGTGGAGGGACTAGCGGGAGTAGTAACGAGGGCACAGATACGCAGTATTTT
CARYRGGTSGSSNEGTDTQYF
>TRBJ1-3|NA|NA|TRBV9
TGTGCCAGCAGCGTAGAACTACTAGCGCGGAACACCATATATTTT
CASSVELLARNTIYF
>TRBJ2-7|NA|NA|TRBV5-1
TGCGCCAGCAGCGATGGGAGAAGCATCAACGAGCAGTACTTC
CASSDGRSINEQYF
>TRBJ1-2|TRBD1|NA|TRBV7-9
TGTGCCAGCAGGAGGGGACAGCAGGCCTATGGCTACACCTTC
CASRRGQQAYGYTF
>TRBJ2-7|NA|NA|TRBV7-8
TGTGCCAGCAGCTTAACCGCGGCAGGGACCTACGAGCAGTACTTC
CASSLTAAGTYEQYF
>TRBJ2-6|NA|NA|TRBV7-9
TGTGCCAGCAGCTTAGCGTCCCTTGGGGCCAACGTCCTGACTTTC
CASSLASLGANVLTF
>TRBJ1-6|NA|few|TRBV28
TGTGCCAGCAGCTTAGACAGAACCTATAATTCACCCCTCCACTTT
CASSLDRTYNSPLHF
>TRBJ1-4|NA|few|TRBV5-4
TGTGCCAGCAGCTTGCGGGGGGTCGGGAATGAAAAACTGTTTTTT
CASSLRGVGNEKLFF
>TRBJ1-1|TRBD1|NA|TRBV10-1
TGCGCCAGCAGTCAACATGTACAGGGGACTGAAGCTTTCTTT
CASSQHVQGTEAFF
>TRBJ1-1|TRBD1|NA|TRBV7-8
TGTGCCAGCAGCTTAGGTTCAGGGGGCAACACTGAAGCTTTCTTT
CASSLGSGGNTEAFF
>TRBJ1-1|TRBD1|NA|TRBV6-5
TGTGCCAGCAGTTACCCAGGGGGCCAGAACACTGAAGCTTTCTTT
CASSYPGGQNTEAFF
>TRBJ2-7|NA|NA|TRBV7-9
TGTGCCAGCAGCGCCGGGGATTGGGCGCTGAACGAGCAGTACTTC
CASSAGDWALNEQYF
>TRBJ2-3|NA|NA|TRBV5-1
TGCGCCAGCAGCTTTTCGGGAATGGGTACAGATACGCAGTATTTT
CASSFSGMGTDTQYF
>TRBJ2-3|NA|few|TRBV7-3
TGTGCCAGCAGCCCCAGGGACACAGATACGCAGTATTTT
CASSPRDTDTQYF
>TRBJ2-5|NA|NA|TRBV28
TGTGCCAGCAGTTTAGGATTCGAGTCGGAGCTGACCCAGTACTTC
CASSLGFESELTQYF
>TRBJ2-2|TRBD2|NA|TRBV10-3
TGTGCCATCGGGACTAGCTCAACAAACACCGGGGAGCTGTTTTTT
CAIGTSSTNTGELFF